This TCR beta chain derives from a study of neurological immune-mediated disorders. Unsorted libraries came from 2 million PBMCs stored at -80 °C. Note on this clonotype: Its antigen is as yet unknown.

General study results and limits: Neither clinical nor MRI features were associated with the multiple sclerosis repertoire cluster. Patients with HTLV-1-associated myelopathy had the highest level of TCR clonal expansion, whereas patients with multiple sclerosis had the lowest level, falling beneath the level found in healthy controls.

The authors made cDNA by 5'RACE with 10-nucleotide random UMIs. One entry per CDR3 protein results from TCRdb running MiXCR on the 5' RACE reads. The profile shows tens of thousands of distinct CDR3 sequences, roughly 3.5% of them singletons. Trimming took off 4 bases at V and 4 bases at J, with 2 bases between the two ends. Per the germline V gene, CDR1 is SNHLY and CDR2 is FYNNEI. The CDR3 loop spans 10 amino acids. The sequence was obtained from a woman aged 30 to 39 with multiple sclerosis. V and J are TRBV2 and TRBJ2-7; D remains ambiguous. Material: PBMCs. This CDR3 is CASSVYEQYF. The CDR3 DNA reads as TGTGCCAGCAGTGTATACGAGCAGTACTTC.